This T cell receptor beta chain was captured in a study of blood T cell repertoires in COVID-19 (TCRdb year 2020). Looking at the study overall: The collaborator samples originated in the United States, Italy and Spain and spanned the acute and convalescent phases of COVID-19. Nearly every sample came with metadata listing a de-identified subject ID, COVID-19 status, age in years and sex. The dataset comprised deeply sampled blood TCRbeta repertoires from subjects exposed to, actively infected with, or recovered from COVID-19. Where available, HLA class I and class II types were obtained from metadata supplied by the sample provider rather than from assay-based typing. Samples came from the ongoing ImmuneRACE study (first 160 participants) plus 1,254 subjects from 6 global collaborators. The prospective study material was composed of cDNA or gDNA derived from T cells, B-cell-depleted T cells, or PBMCs. The repertoires were released in a freely available public database meant as a resource for research on the immune response to SARS-CoV-2. Findings and caveats that apply to the study as a whole: The quantity of clinical and demographic metadata differed by source and by participant and was supplied without curation.

Per the germline V gene, MNHNS is the CDR1 and SASEGT is the CDR2. The cysteine opens and the phenylalanine closes a CDR3 of 15 amino acids. CDR3 DNA is the only sequence kept; it has 45 bases, read in frame from the first base. V sheds 0 bases and J sheds 0 bases, leaving 8 bases between their ends. In the case of this clone: The antigen it recognizes is unknown. No much larger clone exists at a distance of one base, and base qualities are not known.

TCRbeta CDR3 regions were amplified from genomic DNA using the immunoSEQ Assay, a bias-controlled multiplex PCR. The paper's processing steps were these. The number of nucleated cells in each sample was estimated by amplification of reference gene primers within the assay. To quantify the absolute abundance of each unique TCRbeta CDR3 rearrangement, sequence reads were collapsed and filtered. For each sample, productive Simpson clonality was calculated by taking the square root of Simpson's diversity index across productive rearrangements. The table comes from immuneACCESS by way of TCRdb, which keeps in-frame sequences with V and J called. Part of the clones is missing from these tables; in studies checked, under half for an unresolved V gene and the rest for unknown reasons. The V and J calls and clone size were taken over from that table, and D and trimming were inferred from the DNA. The sample table holds some 150,000 clones, of which around 86% were seen once. About 8.4% of the sample is held by the ten biggest clonotypes.

Each collaborating institution followed its own protocols to collect whole blood in K2EDTA tubes. For TCRbeta analysis, collaborators shipped samples as frozen whole blood, isolated PBMCs, or DNA extracted from either of those sample types. The clonotype originates from a woman aged 55-69 years with active or convalescent COVID-19. The V and J segments used are TRBV6-1 and TRBJ1-1; the D gene identity is not certain. Specimen: peripheral blood. The CDR3 region reads CASSEARFVNTEAFF. The sequence in DNA is TGTGCCAGCAGTGAAGCGAGGTTCGTGAACACTGAAGCTTTCTTT.